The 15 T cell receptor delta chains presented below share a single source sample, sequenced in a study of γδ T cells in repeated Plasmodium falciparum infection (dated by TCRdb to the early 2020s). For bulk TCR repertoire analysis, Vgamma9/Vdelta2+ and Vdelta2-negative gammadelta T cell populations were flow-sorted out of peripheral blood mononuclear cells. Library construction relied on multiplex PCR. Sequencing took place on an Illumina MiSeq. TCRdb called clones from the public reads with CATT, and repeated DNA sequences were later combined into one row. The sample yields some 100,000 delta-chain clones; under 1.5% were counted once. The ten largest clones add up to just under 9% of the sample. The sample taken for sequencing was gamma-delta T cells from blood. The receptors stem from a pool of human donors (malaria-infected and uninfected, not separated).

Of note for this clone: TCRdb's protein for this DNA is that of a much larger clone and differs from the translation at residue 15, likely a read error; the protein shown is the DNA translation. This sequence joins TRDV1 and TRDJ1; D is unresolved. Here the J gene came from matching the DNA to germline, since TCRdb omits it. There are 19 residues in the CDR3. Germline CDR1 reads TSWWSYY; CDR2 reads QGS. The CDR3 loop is CALGELRPARPLYTGKLIF. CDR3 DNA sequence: TGTGCTCTTGGGGAACTAAGACCAGCCCGACCCTTGTACACCGGTAAACTCATCTTT.

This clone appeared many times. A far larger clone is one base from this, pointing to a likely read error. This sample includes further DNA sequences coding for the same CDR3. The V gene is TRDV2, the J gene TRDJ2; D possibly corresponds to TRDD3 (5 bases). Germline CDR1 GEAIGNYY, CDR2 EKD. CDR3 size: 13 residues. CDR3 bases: TGCGCCTGTGACAGGGGATTGACAGCACAACTCTTCTTT. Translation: CACDRGLTAQLFF.

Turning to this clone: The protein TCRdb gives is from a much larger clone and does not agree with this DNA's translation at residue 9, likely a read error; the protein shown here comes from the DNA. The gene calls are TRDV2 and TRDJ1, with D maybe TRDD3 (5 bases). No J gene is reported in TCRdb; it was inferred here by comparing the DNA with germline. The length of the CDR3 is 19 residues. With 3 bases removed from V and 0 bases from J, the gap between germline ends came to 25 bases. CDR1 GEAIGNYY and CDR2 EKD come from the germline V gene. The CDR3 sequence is CACDRLGAARDTNTDKLIF. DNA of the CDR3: TGTGCCTGTGACCGCCTCGGGGCAGCACGCGATACAAACACCGATAAACTCATCTTT.

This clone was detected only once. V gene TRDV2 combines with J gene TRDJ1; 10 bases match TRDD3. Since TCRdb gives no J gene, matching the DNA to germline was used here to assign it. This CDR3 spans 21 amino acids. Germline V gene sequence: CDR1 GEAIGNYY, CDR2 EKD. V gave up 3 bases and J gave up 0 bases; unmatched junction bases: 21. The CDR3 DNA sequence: TGTGCCTGTGACCCTGTATATCCCAGTACTGGGGGATCCCCCGACACCGATAAACTCATCTTT. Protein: CACDPVYPSTGGSPDTDKLIF.

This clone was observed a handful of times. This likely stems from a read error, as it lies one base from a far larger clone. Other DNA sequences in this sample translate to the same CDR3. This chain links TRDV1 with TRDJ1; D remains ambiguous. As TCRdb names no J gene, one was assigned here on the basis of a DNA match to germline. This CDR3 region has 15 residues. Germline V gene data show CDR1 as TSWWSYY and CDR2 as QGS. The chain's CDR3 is CALGESSHNTDKLIF. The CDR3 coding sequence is TGTGCTCTTGGGGAATCCTCACACAACACCGACAAACTCATCTTT.

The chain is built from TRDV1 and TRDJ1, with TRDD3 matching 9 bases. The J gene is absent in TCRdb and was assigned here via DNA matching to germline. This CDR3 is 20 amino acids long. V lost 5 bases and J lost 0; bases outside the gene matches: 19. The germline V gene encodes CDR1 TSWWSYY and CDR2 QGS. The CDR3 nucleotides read TGTGCTCTTGGGTCCTACGAGGGGGACTGGGGGAGTCGGTACACCGATAAACTCATCTTT. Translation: CALGSYEGDWGSRYTDKLIF.

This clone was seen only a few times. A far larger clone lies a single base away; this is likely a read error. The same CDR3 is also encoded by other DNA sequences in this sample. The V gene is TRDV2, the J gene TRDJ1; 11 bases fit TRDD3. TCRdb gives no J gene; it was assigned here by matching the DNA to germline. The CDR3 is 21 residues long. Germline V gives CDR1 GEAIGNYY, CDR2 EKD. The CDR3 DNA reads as TGTGCTTGTGACACCGTCTATGGGCCCATGGGGGATACGTTAGACACCGATAAACTCATCTTT. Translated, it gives CACDTVYGPMGDTLDTDKLIF.

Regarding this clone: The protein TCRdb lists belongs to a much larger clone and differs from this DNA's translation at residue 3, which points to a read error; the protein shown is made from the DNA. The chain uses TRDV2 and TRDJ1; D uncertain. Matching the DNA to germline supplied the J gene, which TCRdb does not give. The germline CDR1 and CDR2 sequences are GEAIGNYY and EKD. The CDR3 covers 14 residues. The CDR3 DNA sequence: TGTGCCTATGACAGTGTGGGTTACTCCGATAAACTCATCTTT. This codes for CAYDSVGYSDKLIF.

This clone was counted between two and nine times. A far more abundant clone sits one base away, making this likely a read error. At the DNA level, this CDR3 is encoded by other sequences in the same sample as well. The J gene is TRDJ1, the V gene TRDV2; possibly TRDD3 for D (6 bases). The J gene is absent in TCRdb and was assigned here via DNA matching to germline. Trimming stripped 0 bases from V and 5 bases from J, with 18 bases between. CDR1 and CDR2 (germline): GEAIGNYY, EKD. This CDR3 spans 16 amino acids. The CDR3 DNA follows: TGTGCCTGTGACACCGTGGGGGCTTTGGGGGTTGATAAACTCATCTTT. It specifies CACDTVGALGVDKLIF.

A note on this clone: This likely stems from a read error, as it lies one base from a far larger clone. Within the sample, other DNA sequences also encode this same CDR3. The CDR3 here is CALGEQPESQTSTDKLIF. CDR3 DNA: TGTGCTCTTGGGGAACAACCAGAATCTCAAACGAGCACCGATAAACTCATCTTC. The V gene call is TRDV1, and the J gene call is absent; TRDD3 is the table's D call and was not checked against the DNA. Per the germline V gene, CDR1 is TSWWSYY and CDR2 is QGS. This CDR3 region has 18 residues.

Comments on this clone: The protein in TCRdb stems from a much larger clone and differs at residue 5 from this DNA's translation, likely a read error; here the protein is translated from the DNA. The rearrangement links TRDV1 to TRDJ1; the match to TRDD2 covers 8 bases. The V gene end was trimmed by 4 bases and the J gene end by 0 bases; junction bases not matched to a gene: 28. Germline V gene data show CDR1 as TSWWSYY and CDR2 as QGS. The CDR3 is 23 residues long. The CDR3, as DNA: TGTGCTCTTGGGGGACTCAAAATCTTCCTACTGACCCCGGGGATCATGTACACCGATAAACTCATCTTT. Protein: CALGGLKIFLLTPGIMYTDKLIF.

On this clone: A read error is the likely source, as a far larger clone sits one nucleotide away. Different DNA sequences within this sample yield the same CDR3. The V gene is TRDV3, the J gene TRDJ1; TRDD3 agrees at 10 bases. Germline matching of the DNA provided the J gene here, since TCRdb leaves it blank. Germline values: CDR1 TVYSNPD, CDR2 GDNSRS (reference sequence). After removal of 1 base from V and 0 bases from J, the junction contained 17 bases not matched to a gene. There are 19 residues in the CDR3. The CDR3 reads CAFKGPLWGILAYTDKLIF. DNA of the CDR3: TGTGCCTTTAAAGGTCCTCTTTGGGGGATACTGGCATACACCGATAAACTCATCTTT.

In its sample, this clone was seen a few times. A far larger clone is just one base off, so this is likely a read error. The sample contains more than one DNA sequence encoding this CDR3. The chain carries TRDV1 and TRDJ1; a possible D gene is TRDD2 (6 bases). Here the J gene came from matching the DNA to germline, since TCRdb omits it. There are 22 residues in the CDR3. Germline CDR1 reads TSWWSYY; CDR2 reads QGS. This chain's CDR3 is CALGKTPFFLTNLASPTDKLIF. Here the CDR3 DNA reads TGCGCTCTTGGGAAGACCCCATTCTTCCTCACCAATTTAGCGTCTCCAACCGATAAACTCATCTTT.

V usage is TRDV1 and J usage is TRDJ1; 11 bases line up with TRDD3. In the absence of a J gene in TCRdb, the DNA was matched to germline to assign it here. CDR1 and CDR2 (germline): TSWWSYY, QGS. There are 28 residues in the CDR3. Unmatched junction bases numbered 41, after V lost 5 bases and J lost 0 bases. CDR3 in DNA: TGTGCTCTTGGGCTACAGGGACGGGTTCTTTATCTGGGGGATACCCCGCAAGGGTACAACACGTACACCGATAAACTCATCTTT. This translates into CALGLQGRVLYLGDTPQGYNTYTDKLIF.

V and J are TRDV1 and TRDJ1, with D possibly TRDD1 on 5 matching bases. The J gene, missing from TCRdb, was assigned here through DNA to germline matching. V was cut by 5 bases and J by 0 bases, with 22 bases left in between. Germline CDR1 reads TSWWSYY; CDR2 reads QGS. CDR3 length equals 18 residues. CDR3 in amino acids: CALGYSTGHTPYTDKLIF. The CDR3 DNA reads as TGTGCTCTTGGGTATAGTACGGGTCATACACCGTACACCGATAAACTCATCTTT.